This T cell receptor (beta chain) was captured by sequencing in a study of identical twins. This clonotype was seen many times. The antigen is undetermined. The CDR3 runs 15 residues. The ends were cut back, 3 bases at V and 2 bases at J, with 12 bases in the middle. General study findings and limits: Conclusions rested on cross-sectional statistics rather than following the same donors.

Addition of a universal primer site occurred through template switching, and cDNA carried unique molecular identifiers. A single record per CDR3 protein comes from TCRdb applying MiXCR to the 5' RACE reads. The table shows under 1 million distinct CDR3 sequences, with approximately 13% occurring only once. Another study also made use of these data, one on yellow fever vaccine responses in identical twins.

This rearrangement joins TRBV12-3 or TRBV12-4 to TRBJ2-3; D is perhaps TRBD2 (5 bases). The receptor's source is a woman between 18 and 29 years old in good health. The sequenced sample was PBMCs. CDR3 nucleotide sequence: TGTGCCAGCAGTTTTGGAGCGGTGATCACAGATACGCAGTATTTT. It yields the protein CASSFGAVITDTQYF.